The 12 T cell receptor beta chains reported below all come from one sample, sequenced in a study of blood T cell repertoires in COVID-19. Data came from immunoSEQ multiplex PCR; TCRdb stores just in-frame clones and leaves some out. This sample has some 300,000 clones, with 90% to 95% found just once. Sequences were obtained from PBMCs or T cells enriched from blood (not recorded which). All receptors derive from a woman in her twenties or thirties who had been exposed to COVID-19.

The chain links TRBV19 to TRBJ2-2; perhaps TRBD2 as D (6 bases). CDR3 length: 14 residues. CDR1 is LNHDA and CDR2 is SQIVND in the germline V gene (reference sequence). Trimming took off 9 bases at V and 7 bases at J, with 18 bases between the two ends. DNA of the CDR3: TGTGCCAGCCGAACACGGGGGTCTGGCGGGGAGCTGTTTTTT. It translates to CASRTRGSGGELFF.

The chain has TRBV24-1 and TRBJ2-3, with D perhaps TRBD2 (6 bases). V lost 5 bases, J lost 1 base, and 15 bases lay in between. There are 16 residues in the CDR3. Germline V lookup: CDR1 KGHDR, CDR2 SFDVKD. This chain's CDR3 is CATSGRRGYGTDTQYF. CDR3 nucleotides: TGTGCCACCAGTGGTCGTCGGGGGTATGGCACAGATACGCAGTATTTT.

J is TRBJ1-1 and V is TRBV6-5; 7 bases are shared with TRBD1. V lost 4 bases and J lost 3; bases outside the gene matches: 11. CDR3 length: 16 residues. Per germline, CDR1 MNHEY and CDR2 SVGAGI. CDR3 nucleotides: TGTGCCAGCAGTTCGACAGGGTTGATTTTTGACACTGAAGCTTTCTTT. It codes for CASSSTGLIFDTEAFF.

This clone was detected only once. The rearrangement uses TRBV18 and TRBJ1-3, with 7 bases aligning to TRBD1. Germline trimming cut 3 bases from V and 2 bases from J; bases unmatched to any gene: 7. The CDR3 is 16 residues long. Germline V gene data show CDR1 as KGHSH and CDR2 as LQKENI. The CDR3 is CASSPTGMAAGNTIYF. CDR3 coding DNA: TGTGCCAGCTCACCGACAGGGATGGCCGCTGGAAACACCATATATTTT.

The chain couples TRBV6-6 to TRBJ1-2; TRBD1 aligns across 8 bases. The V and J ends lost 5 bases and 4 bases, in that order; junction bases with no gene match: 6. The CDR3 extends over 14 amino acids. Germline V lookup: CDR1 MNHNY, CDR2 SVGAGI (reference sequence). CDR3 amino acids: CASSPGQVGYGYTF. The CDR3 nucleotides read TGTGCCAGCAGTCCGGGACAGGTCGGCTATGGCTACACCTTC.

The gene calls are TRBV25-1 and TRBJ1-6; the match to TRBD1 covers 7 bases. V lost 8 bases, J lost 7 bases, and 8 bases stayed unmatched. CDR3 length: 14 residues. Germline CDR1 MGHDK, CDR2 SYGVNS. This CDR3 reads CASQKGGGNSPLHF. The CDR3 DNA sequence: TGTGCCAGCCAAAAAGGGGGCGGAAATTCACCCCTCCACTTT. Looking up the rest from reference TRBV25-1 and TRBJ1-6 gives the full variable domain: EADIYQTPRYLVIGTGKKITLECSQTMGHDKMYWYQQDPGMELHLIHYSYGVNSTEKGDLSSESTVSRIRTEHFPLTLESARPSHTSQYLCASQKGGGNSPLHFGNGTRLTVT.

The chain joins TRBV15 to TRBJ2-7; possible D gene TRBD1, 6 bases. V lost 3 bases and J 3 bases, leaving 9 bases between the germline ends. Germline CDR1 and CDR2: LNHNV and YYDKDF (reference sequence). This CDR3 spans 13 amino acids. The CDR3: CATSRDSNYEQYF. The CDR3 DNA reads as TGTGCCACCAGCAGGGACAGCAACTACGAGCAGTACTTC.

The chain combines TRBV7-8 with TRBJ1-5, with TRBD1 matching over 8 bases. Trimming removed 0 bases from V and 5 bases from J; junction bases left unmatched: 9. Germline-derived CDR1 and CDR2 are SGHVS and FQNEAQ. This CDR3 contains 17 residues. The DNA of the CDR3 is TGTGCCAGCAGCTTAGCAAGGTGGACAGGGACGCATCAGCCCCAGCATTTT. Translation gives CASSLARWTGTHQPQHF.

This clone was seen just once. The chain is built from TRBV6-4 and TRBJ1-5; D is perhaps TRBD1 (5 bases). V lost 4 bases and J 0 bases, leaving 10 bases between the germline ends. Germline V gene lookup returns CDR1 MRHNA and CDR2 SNTAGT. The CDR3 consists of 15 residues. This CDR3 reads CASSVTGDSNQPQHF. The DNA of the CDR3 is TGTGCCAGCAGTGTAACAGGTGATAGCAATCAGCCCCAGCATTTT.

This clone appeared a single time. The rearrangement links TRBV7-2 to TRBJ1-5; 7 bases match TRBD1. This CDR3 has 14 amino acids. V was pared by 2 bases and J by 7 bases, with 5 bases of the junction left unmatched. Germline lookup yields CDR1 SGHTA and CDR2 FQGNSA. CDR3: CASSLQGGGQPQHF. The CDR3 nucleotides read TGTGCCAGCAGCTTACAGGGGGGAGGACAGCCCCAGCATTTT. Drawing the rest from reference TRBV7-2 and TRBJ1-5, the complete variable domain is GAGVSQSPSNKVTEKGKDVELRCDPISGHTALYWYRQSLGQGLEFLIYFQGNSAPDKSGLPSDRFSAERTGGSVSTLTIQRTQQEDSAVYLCASSLQGGGQPQHFGDGTRLSIL.

The CDR3 DNA follows: TGTGCCTGGGGCGGGACGGTCGGCTATGGCTACACCTTC. It yields the protein CAWGGTVGYGYTF. The chain carries TRBV30 and TRBJ1-2; weak D call: TRBD1 (5 bases). CDR1 GTSNPN and CDR2 SVGIG come from the germline V gene (reference sequence). CDR3 length equals 13 residues. V was pared by 5 bases and J by 4 bases, with 14 bases between.

The gene calls are TRBV7-8 and TRBJ1-2; maybe TRBD1 (6 bases). Trimming took 5 bases from V and 7 from J, leaving 23 bases between them. CDR3 length: 16 residues. Germline V gene data show CDR1 as SGHVS and CDR2 as FQNEAQ. The CDR3 here is CASSPGLQGGVAGYTF. The CDR3 bases are TGTGCCAGCAGCCCGGGATTACAGGGTGGGGTTGCTGGCTACACCTTC. Combining the CDR3 with reference TRBV7-8 and TRBJ1-2 gives the whole variable domain GAGVSQSPRYKVAKRGQDVALRCDPISGHVSLFWYQQALGQGPEFLTYFQNEAQLDKSGLPSDRFFAERPEGSVSTLKIQRTQQEDSAVYLCASSPGLQGGVAGYTFGSGTRLTVV.